This record covers a single T cell receptor beta chain. The antigen is unknown. The data were taken from a study of yellow fever vaccine responses in identical twins. Study-level points and caveats: As reported, the vaccine T cell response of twins seemed partly convergent and partly personalized.

TCRdb reanalysed the RT-PCR reads using MiXCR and keeps one entry per CDR3 protein. Here the sample spans approximately 2,100 distinct CDR3 sequences, nearly 7.5% being singletons. The starting material was T cells from blood (PBMCs), unsorted or a sorted subset (not recorded which), obtained approximately 25 months after vaccination. This TCR derives from a woman aged 18-30 years who received the yellow fever vaccine.

CDR3 region: CATSRDRGRDSDTQYF. CDR3 in DNA: TGTGCCACCAGCAGAGACAGGGGGCGAGACTCAGATACGCAGTATTTT. The chain has TRBV15 and TRBJ2-3; 8 bases fit TRBD1. This CDR3 has 16 residues. Per germline, CDR1 LNHNV and CDR2 YYDKDF (reference sequence). The trim removed 0 bases at V and 4 bases at J, leaving 6 bases unmatched. Drawing the rest from reference TRBV15 and TRBJ2-3, the complete variable domain is DAMVIQNPRYQVTQFGKPVTLSCSQTLNHNVMYWYQQKSSQAPKLLFHYYDKDFNNEADTPDNFQSRRPNTSFCFLDIRSPGLGDTAMYLCATSRDRGRDSDTQYFGPGTRLTVL.